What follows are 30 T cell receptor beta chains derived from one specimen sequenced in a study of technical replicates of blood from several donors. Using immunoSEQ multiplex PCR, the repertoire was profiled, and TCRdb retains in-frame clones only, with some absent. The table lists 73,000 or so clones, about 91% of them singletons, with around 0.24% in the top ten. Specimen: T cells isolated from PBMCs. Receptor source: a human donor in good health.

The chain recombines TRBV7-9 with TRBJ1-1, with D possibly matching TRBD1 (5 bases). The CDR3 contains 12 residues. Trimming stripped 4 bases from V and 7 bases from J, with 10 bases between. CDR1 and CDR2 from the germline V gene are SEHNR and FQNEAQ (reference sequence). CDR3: CASSYGGSEAFF. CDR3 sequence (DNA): TGTGCCAGCAGCTACGGGGGAAGTGAAGCTTTCTTT.

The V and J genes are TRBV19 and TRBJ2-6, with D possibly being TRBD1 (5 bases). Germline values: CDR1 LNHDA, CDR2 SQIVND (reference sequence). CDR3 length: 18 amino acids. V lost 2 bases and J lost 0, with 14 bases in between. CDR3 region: CASSISTDLSSGANVLTF. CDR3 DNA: TGTGCCAGTAGTATATCGACAGACCTAAGCTCTGGGGCCAACGTCCTGACTTTC.

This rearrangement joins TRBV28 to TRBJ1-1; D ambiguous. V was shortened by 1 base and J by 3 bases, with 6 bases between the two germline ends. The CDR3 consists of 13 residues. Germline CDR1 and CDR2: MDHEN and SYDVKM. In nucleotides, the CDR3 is TGTGCCAGCAGTTTATCGCAGTACACTGAAGCTTTCTTT. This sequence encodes CASSLSQYTEAFF.

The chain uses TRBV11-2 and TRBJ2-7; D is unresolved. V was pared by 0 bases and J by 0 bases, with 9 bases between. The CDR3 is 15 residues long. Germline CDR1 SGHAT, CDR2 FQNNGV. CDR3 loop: CASSLDPFGSYEQYF. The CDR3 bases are TGTGCCAGCAGCTTAGATCCGTTCGGCTCCTACGAGCAGTACTTC.

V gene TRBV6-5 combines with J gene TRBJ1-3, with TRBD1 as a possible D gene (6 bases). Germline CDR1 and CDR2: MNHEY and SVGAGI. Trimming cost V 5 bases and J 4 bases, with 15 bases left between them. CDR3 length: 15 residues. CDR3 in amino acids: CASSTTGSAGNTIYF. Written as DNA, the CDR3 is TGTGCCAGCAGTACCACAGGGTCGGCGGGAAACACCATATATTTT.

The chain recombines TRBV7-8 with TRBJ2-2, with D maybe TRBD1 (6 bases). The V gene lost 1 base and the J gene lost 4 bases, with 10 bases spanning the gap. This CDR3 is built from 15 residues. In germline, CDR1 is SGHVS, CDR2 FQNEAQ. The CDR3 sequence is CASSLVIGGTGELFF. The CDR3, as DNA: TGTGCCAGCAGCTTAGTAATAGGGGGCACCGGGGAGCTGTTTTTT.

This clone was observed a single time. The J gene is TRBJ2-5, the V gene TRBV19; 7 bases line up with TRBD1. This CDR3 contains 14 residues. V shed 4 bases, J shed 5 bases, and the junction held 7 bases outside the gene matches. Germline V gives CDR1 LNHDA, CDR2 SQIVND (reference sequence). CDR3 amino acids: CASSTRQGWETQYF. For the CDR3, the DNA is TGTGCCAGTAGTACTCGACAGGGATGGGAGACCCAGTACTTC.

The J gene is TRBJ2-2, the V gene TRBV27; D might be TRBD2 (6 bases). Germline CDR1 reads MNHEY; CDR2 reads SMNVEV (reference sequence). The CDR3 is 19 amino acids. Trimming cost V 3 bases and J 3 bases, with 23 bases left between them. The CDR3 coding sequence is TGTGCCAGCAGTTTTAGTGCGGCCGTTCGGAGGGATGACACCGGGGAGCTGTTTTTT. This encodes CASSFSAAVRRDDTGELFF.

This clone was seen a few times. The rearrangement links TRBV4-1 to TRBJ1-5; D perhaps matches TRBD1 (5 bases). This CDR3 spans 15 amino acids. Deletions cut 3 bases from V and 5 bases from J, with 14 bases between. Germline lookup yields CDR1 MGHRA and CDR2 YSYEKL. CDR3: CASSHQGLSHQPQHF. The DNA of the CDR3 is TGCGCCAGCAGCCATCAGGGCCTGTCACATCAGCCCCAGCATTTT.

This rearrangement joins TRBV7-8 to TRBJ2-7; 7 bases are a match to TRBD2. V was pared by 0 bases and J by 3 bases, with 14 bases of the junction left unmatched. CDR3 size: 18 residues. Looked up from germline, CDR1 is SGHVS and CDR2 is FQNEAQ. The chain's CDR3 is CASSLASLAEIVYYEQYF. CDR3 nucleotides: TGTGCCAGCAGCTTAGCCTCCCTAGCGGAAATAGTGTACTACGAGCAGTACTTC.

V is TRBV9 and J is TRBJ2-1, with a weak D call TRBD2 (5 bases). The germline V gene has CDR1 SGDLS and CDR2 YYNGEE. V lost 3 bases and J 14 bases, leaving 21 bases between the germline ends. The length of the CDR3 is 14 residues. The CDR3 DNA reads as TGTGCCAGCAGCGAGTCGTCTAGCAGGCAATCCAAGTTCTTC. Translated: CASSESSSRQSKFF.

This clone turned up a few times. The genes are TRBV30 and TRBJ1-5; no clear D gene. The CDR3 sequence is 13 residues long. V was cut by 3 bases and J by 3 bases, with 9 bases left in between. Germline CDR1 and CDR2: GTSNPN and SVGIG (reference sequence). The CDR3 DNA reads TGTGCCTGGAGCGAGGATTTCAATCAGCCCCAGCATTTT. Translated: CAWSEDFNQPQHF.

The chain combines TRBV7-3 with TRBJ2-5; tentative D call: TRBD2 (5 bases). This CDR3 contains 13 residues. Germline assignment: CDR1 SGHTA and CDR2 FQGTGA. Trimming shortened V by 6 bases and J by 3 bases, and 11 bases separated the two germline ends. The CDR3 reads CASSQSGKETQYF. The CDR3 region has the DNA TGTGCCAGCAGTCAGTCGGGAAAAGAGACCCAGTACTTC.

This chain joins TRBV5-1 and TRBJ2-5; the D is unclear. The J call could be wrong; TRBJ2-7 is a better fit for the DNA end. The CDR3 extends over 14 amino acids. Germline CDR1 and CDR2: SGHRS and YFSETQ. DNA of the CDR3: TGCGCCAGCAGCTTGCTTGACTTGGGTTACGAGCAGTACTTC. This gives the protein CASSLLDLGYEQYF.

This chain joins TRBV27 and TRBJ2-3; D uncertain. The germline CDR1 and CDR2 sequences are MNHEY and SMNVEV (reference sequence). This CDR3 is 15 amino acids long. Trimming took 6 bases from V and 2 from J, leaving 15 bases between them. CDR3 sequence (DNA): TGTGCCAGCAGCCCCTACTCTTTCCCCACAGATACGCAGTATTTT. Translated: CASSPYSFPTDTQYF.

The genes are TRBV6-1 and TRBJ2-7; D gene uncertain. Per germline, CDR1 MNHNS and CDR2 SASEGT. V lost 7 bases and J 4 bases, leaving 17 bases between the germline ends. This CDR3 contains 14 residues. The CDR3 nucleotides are TGTGCCAGCACTCATGGTAACACATTATACGAGCAGTACTTC. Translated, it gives CASTHGNTLYEQYF.

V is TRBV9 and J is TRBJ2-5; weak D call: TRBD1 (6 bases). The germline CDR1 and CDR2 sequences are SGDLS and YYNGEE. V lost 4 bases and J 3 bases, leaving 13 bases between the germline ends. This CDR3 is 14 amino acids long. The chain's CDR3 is CASSIGQTEETQYF. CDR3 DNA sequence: TGTGCCAGCAGCATTGGACAGACGGAAGAGACCCAGTACTTC.

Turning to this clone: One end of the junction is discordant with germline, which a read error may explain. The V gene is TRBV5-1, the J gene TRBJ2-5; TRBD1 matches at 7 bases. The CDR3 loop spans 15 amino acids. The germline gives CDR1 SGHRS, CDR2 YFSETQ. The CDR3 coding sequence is TGCGCCAGCAGCTTGGCCGGGACAGCAGAAGAGGCCCAGTACTTC. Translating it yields CASSLAGTAEEAQYF.

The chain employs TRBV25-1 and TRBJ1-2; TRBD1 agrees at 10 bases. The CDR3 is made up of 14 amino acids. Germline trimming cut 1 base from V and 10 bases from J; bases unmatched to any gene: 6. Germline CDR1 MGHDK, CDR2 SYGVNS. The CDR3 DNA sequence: TGTGCCAGCAGTGAATGGGACAGGGGCTTGATCTACACCTTC. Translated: CASSEWDRGLIYTF.

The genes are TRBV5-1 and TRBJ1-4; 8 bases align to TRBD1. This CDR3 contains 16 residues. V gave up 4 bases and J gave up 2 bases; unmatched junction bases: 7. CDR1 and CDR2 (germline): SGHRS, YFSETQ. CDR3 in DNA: TGCGCCAGCAGCATATCCAGGGGGCGGACTAATGAAAAACTGTTTTTT. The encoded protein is CASSISRGRTNEKLFF.

CDR3 coding DNA: TGCGCCAGCAGCTTGCCCGCCGGGGAGCTGTTTTTT. It is translated as CASSLPAGELFF. The V gene is TRBV5-1, the J gene TRBJ2-2; no clear D. The CDR3 covers 12 residues. The V and J ends lost 1 base and 6 bases respectively, with 4 bases between them. CDR1 is SGHRS and CDR2 is YFSETQ in the germline V gene.

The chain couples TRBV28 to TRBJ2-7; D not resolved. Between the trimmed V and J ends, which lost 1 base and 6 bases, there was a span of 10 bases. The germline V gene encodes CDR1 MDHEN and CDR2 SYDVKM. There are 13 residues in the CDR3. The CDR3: CASSLFLAREQYF. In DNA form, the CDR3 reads TGTGCCAGCAGTTTATTCCTTGCGCGCGAGCAGTACTTC.

The CDR3: CASSVGQGYQETQYF. The CDR3 DNA reads TGTGCCAGCAGCGTAGGGCAGGGGTACCAAGAGACCCAGTACTTC. The chain uses TRBV9 and TRBJ2-5, with D possibly TRBD1 on 6 matching bases. The CDR3 length is 15 residues. With 0 bases removed from V and 0 bases from J, the gap between germline ends came to 9 bases. Germline assignment: CDR1 SGDLS and CDR2 YYNGEE.

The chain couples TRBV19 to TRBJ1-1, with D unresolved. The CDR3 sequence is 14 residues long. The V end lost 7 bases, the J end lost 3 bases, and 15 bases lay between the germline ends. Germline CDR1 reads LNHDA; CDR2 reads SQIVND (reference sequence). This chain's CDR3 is CASNFPSGYTEAFF. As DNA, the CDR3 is TGTGCCAGTAATTTTCCGTCGGGGTACACTGAAGCTTTCTTT.

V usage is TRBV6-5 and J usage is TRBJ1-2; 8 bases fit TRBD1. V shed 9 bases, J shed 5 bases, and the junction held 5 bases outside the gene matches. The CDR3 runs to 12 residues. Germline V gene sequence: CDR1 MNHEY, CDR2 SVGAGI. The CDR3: CASRTGIYGYTF. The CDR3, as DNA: TGTGCCAGTAGGACAGGGATTTATGGCTACACCTTC.

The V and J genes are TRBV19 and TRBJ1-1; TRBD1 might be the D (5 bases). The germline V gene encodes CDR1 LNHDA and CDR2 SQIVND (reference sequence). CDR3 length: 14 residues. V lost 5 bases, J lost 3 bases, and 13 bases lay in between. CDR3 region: CASSLVGGDTEAFF. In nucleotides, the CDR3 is TGTGCCAGTAGTTTAGTTGGAGGGGACACTGAAGCTTTCTTT.

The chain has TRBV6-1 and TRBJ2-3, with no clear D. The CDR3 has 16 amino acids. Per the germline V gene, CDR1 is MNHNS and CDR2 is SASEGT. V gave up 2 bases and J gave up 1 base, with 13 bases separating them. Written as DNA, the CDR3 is TGTGCCAGCAGTGAACCCCGACAAACCGGCACAGATACGCAGTATTTT. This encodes CASSEPRQTGTDTQYF.

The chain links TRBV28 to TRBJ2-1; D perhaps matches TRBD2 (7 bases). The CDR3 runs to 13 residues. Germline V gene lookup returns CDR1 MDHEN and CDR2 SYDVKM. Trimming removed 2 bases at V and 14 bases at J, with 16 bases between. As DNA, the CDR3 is TGTGCCAGCAGTTTAAGTGCGGGGGCGGGGAAGTTCTTC. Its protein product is CASSLSAGAGKFF.

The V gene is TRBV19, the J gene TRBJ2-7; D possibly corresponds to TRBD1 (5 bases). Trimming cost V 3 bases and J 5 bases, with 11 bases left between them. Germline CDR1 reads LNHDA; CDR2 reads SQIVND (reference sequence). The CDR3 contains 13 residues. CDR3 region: CASSIVGRDEQYF. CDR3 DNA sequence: TGTGCCAGTAGTATCGTAGGCAGGGACGAGCAGTACTTC. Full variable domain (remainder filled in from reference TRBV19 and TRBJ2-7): DGGITQSPKYLFRKEGQNVTLSCEQNLNHDAMYWYRQDPGQGLRLIYYSQIVNDFQKGDIAEGYSVSREKKESFPLTVTSAQKNPTAFYLCASSIVGRDEQYFGPGTRLTVT.

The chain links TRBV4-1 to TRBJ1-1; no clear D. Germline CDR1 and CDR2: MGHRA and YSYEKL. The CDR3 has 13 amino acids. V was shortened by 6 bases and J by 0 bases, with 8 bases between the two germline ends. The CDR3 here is CASSHGMNTEAFF. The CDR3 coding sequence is TGCGCCAGCAGTCATGGCATGAACACTGAAGCTTTCTTT.